One sample yielded the 5 T cell receptor beta chains listed below, sequenced in a study of regulatory T cells in long-lasting Graves disease. Libraries of TCR beta came from iRepertoire HTBI primers plus Arm-PCR of CDR3 regions. A single record per CDR3 protein comes from TCRdb applying MiXCR to the multiplex PCR reads. The table shows 300,000 to 350,000 distinct CDR3 sequences, with around 20% occurring only once. Time point meaning: persistent/refractory GD, antithyroid drugs over 5 years with positive TRAb. The TCR library used RNA extracted from PBMCs. The material sequenced was peripheral blood mononuclear cells (PBMCs), taken when the disease was refractory, from a patient treated with antithyroid drugs. Source of these receptors: a female donor with Graves disease.

This clonotype was found many times. DNA for the CDR3: TGTGCCAGCTCGGGCACCGATAATTCACCCCTCCACTTT. This encodes CASSGTDNSPLHF. The rearrangement joins TRBV18 to TRBJ1-6, with D hard to call. The V end was cut by 6 bases, the J end by 5 bases, with 8 bases between. The germline V gene encodes CDR1 KGHSH and CDR2 LQKENI. The CDR3 extends over 13 amino acids.

V is TRBV4-1 and J is TRBJ2-7, with 10 bases aligning to TRBD1. The length of the CDR3 is 16 residues. The J segment lost 3 bases and the V segment lost 2 bases, leaving 7 bases of the junction unmatched. Germline CDR1 is MGHRA and CDR2 is YSYEKL. The CDR3 here is CASSQKLGDRGYEQYF. The CDR3 DNA reads as TGCGCCAGCAGCCAAAAACTCGGGGACAGGGGCTACGAGCAGTACTTC.

This clonotype was counted ten times or more. This chain uses TRBV2 with TRBJ1-5, with D perhaps matching TRBD1 (5 bases). Germline loops: CDR1 SNHLY, CDR2 FYNNEI. The V end was cut by 3 bases, the J end by 5 bases, with 11 bases between. This CDR3 contains 14 residues. The CDR3 DNA sequence: TGTGCCAGCAGTGACAGGGCGGGTGATCAGCCCCAGCATTTT. Translating gives CASSDRAGDQPQHF.

This clonotype appeared a few times. The rearrangement links TRBV27 to TRBJ1-2, with D possibly TRBD1 on 5 matching bases. The V and J ends lost 4 bases and 5 bases respectively, with 23 bases between them. This CDR3 has 17 residues. Per germline, CDR1 MNHEY and CDR2 SMNVEV (reference sequence). The CDR3 reads CASSSYSRTRTGYGYTF. CDR3 DNA: TGTGCCAGCAGTTCCTATTCCCGGACAAGGACGGGGTATGGCTACACCTTC.

Ten or more counts support this clonotype. For the CDR3, the DNA is TGTGCCAGCAGTACCGGTGGGACACGGGCCTACGAGCAGTACTTC. As protein: CASSTGGTRAYEQYF. V usage is TRBV27 and J usage is TRBJ2-7, with D perhaps TRBD1 (6 bases). The CDR3 covers 15 residues. V gave up 5 bases and J gave up 2 bases, with 16 bases separating them. Germline CDR1 MNHEY, CDR2 SMNVEV (reference sequence).